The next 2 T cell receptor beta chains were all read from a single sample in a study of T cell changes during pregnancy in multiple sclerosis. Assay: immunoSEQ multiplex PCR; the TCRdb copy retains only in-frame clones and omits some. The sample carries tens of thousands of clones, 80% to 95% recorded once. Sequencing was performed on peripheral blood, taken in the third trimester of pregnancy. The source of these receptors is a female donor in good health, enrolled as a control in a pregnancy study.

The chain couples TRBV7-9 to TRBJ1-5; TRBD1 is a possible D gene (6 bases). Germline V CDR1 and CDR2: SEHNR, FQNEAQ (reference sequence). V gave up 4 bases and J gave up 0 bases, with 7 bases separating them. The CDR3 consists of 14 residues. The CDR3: CASSSDSSNQPQHF. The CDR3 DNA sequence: TGTGCCAGCAGCTCGGACAGTAGCAATCAGCCCCAGCATTTT.

The chain's CDR3 is CASSLEYFGTIYF. The CDR3 DNA sequence: TGTGCCAGCAGCTTGGAGTACTTTGGCACCATATATTTT. This chain uses TRBV5-5 with TRBJ1-3; no reliable D call. V lost 0 bases to trimming and J lost 9 bases, with 10 bases between them. Germline values: CDR1 SGHKS, CDR2 YYEKEE (reference sequence). This CDR3 spans 13 amino acids.